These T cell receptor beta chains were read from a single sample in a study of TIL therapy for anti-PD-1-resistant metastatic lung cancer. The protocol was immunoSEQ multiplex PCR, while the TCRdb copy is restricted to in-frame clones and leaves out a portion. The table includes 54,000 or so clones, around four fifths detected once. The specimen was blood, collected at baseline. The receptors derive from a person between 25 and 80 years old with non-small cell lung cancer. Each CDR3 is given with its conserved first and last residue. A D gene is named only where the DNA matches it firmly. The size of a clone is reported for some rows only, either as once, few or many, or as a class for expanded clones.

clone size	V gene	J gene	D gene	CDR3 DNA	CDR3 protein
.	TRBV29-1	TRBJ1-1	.	TGCAGCGTGAAATTCTTTGATAACACTGAAGCTTTCTTT	CSVKFFDNTEAFF
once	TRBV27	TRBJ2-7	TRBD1	TGTGCCAGCAGTTTATACCAGACAGGGGCGTACGAGCAGTACTTC	CASSLYQTGAYEQYF
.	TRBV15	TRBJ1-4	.	TGTGCCACCAGCGAACAGGGAGGCGACGAAAAACTGTTTTTT	CATSEQGGDEKLFF
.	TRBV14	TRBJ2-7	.	TGTGCCAGCAGCCAAGATCAGGGAGTAGTCGGGCAGTACTTC	CASSQDQGVVGQYF
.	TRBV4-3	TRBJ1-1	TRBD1	TGCGCCAGCAGCCAACTGGGGACAGGGCTGAACACTGAAGCTTTCTTT	CASSQLGTGLNTEAFF
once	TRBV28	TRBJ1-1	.	TGTGCCAGCATTCCGGGGGGCGTGAACACTGAAGCTTTCTTT	CASIPGGVNTEAFF
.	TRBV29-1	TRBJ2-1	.	TGCAGCGTCTCCACCCCAGGAGAGGCCTACAATGAGCAGTTCTTC	CSVSTPGEAYNEQFF
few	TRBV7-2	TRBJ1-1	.	TGTGCCAGCAGCACGGGACAAGAGAACACTGAAGCTTTCTTT	CASSTGQENTEAFF
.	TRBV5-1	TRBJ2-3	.	TGCGCCAGCAGCTTGGTCGACGCCCAGGATACGCAGTATTTT	CASSLVDAQDTQYF
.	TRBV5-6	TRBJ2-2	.	TGTGCCAGCAGCCCCTTCCGGACAGCCGGGGAGCTGTTTTTT	CASSPFRTAGELFF
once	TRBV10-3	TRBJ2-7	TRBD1	TGTGCCATCAGAGGGGGCGGCTCCTACGAGCAGTACTTC	CAIRGGGSYEQYF
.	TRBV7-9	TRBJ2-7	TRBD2	TGTGCCAGCAGCCGACTAGCGGGGGGCGGCTACGAGCAGTACTTC	CASSRLAGGGYEQYF
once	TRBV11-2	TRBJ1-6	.	TGTGCCAGCAGCTTAGGATGGTTCGGAGATTCACCCCTCCACTTT	CASSLGWFGDSPLHF
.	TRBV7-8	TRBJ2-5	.	TGTGCCAGCAGCTTGGGGGGATCAGAGACCCAGTACTTC	CASSLGGSETQYF
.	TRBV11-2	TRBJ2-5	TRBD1	TGTGCCAGCACCTCGTGGACAGGGGGACTGGAGACCCAGTACTTC	CASTSWTGGLETQYF
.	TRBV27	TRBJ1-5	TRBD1	TGTGCCAGCAGTTTTCTGGGACAGGGTCGCGGACGCCATAGCAATCAGCCCCAGCATTTT	CASSFLGQGRGRHSNQPQHF
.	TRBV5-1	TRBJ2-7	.	TGCGCCAGCAGCTCAGGTGGGCAGGGGACCTACGAGCAGTACTTC	CASSSGGQGTYEQYF
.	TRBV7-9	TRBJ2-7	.	TGTGCCAGCAGCTTCTTATACGAGCAGTACTTC	CASSFLYEQYF
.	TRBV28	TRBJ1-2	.	TGTGCCAGCAGTTCAACTCAGGGAGGGGGGAGCTACACCTTC	CASSSTQGGGSYTF
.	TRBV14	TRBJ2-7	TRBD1	TGTGCCAGCAGCTTGAAACCGGGACAGGGGTTTCTGGGGCAGTACTTC	CASSLKPGQGFLGQYF